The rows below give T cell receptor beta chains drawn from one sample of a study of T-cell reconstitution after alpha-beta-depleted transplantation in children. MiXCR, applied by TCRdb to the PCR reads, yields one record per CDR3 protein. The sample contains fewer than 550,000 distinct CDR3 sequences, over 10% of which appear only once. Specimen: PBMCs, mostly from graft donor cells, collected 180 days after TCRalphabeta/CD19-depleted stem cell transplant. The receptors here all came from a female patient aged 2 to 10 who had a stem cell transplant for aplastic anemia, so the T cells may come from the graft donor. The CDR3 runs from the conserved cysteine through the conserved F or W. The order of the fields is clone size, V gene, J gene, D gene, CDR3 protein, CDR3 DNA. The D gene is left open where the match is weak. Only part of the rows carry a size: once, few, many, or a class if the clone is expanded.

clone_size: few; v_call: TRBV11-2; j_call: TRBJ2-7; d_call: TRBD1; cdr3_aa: CASSLGHGTGGHEQYF; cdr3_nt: TGTGCCAGCAGCTTAGGTCATGGGACAGGGGGCCACGAGCAGTACTTC
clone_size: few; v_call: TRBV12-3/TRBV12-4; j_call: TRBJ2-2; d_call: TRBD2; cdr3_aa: CASSALAGGFTGELFF; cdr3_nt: TGTGCCAGCAGTGCACTAGCGGGAGGATTCACCGGGGAGCTGTTTTTT
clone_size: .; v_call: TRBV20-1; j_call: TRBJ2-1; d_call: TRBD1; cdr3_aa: CSARQGVSYNEQFF; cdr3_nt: TGCAGTGCTAGACAGGGGGTTTCCTACAATGAGCAGTTCTTC
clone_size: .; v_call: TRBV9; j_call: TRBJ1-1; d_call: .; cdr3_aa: CASSVGVSLTEAFF; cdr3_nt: TGTGCCAGCAGCGTAGGGGTCTCGTTAACTGAAGCTTTCTTT
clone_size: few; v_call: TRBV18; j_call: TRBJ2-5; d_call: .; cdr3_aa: CASSPRQQETQYF; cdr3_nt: TGTGCCAGCTCACCACGACAGCAAGAGACCCAGTACTTC
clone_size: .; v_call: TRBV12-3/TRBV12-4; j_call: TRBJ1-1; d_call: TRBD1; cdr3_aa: CASSAVGQGDTEAFF; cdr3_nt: TGTGCCAGTTCCGCCGTGGGACAGGGGGACACTGAAGCTTTCTTT
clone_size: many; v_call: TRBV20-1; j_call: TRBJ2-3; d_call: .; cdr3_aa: CSARVGGSTDTQYF; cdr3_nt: TGCAGTGCTAGAGTGGGGGGCAGCACAGATACGCAGTATTTT
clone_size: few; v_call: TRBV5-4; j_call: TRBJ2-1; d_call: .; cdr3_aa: CASSPEDTRGGEQFF; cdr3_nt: TGTGCCAGCAGCCCAGAAGACACCAGGGGGGGTGAGCAGTTCTTC
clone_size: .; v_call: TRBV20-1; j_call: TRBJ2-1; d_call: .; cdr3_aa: CSAGPSGDHRLNLFYNEQFF; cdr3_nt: TGCAGTGCTGGCCCCTCCGGGGACCACCGATTAAATTTGTTTTACAATGAGCAGTTCTTC
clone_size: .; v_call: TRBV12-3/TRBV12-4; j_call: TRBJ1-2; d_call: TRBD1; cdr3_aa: CASRGTAANYGYTF; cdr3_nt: TGTGCCAGCAGGGGGACAGCAGCTAACTATGGCTACACCTTC
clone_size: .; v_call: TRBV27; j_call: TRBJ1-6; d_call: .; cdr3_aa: CASMRGQFSPLHF; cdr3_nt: TGTGCCAGCATGAGGGGCCAGTTTTCACCCCTCCACTTT
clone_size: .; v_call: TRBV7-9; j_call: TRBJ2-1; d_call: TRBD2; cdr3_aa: CASSVKGREYYNEQFF; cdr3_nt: TGTGCCAGCAGCGTGAAGGGGCGGGAGTACTACAATGAGCAGTTCTTC
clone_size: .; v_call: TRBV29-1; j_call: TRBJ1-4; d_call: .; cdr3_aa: CSVYPRPEGEKLFF; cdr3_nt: TGCAGCGTCTACCCACGGCCCGAGGGCGAAAAACTGTTTTTT
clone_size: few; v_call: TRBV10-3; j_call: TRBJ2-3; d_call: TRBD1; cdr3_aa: CAISLTGLAADTQYF; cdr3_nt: TGTGCCATCAGTCTGACAGGGCTAGCCGCAGATACGCAGTATTTT
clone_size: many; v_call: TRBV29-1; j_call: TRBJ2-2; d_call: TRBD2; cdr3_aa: CSVLAGAANTGELFF; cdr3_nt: TGCAGCGTACTAGCGGGAGCCGCGAACACCGGGGAGCTGTTTTTT
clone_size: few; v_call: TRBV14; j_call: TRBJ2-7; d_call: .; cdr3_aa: CASSQAVTYQYF; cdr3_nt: TGTGCCAGCAGCCAAGCAGTTACCTACCAGTACTTC
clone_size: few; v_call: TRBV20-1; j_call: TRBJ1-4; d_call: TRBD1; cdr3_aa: CSARDPPRGHRSREKLFF; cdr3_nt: TGCAGTGCTAGAGATCCCCCCAGGGGGCATCGTTCTCGGGAAAAACTGTTTTTT
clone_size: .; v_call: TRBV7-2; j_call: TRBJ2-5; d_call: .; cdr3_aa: CASSSRRPATQYF; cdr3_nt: TGTGCCAGCAGCTCGAGGCGGCCTGCGACCCAGTACTTC
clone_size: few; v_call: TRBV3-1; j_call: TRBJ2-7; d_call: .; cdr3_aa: CASSADLRYEQYF; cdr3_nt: TGTGCCAGCAGCGCGGACCTAAGATACGAGCAGTACTTC
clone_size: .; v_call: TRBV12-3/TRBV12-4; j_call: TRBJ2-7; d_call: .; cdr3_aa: CASSYRDEDEQYF; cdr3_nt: TGTGCCAGCAGTTACCGGGACGAAGACGAGCAGTACTTC
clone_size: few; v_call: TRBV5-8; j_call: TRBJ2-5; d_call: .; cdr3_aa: CASSLRGVGLGNKTQYF; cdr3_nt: TGTGCCAGCAGCTTGAGGGGAGTAGGGTTAGGGAACAAGACCCAGTACTTC
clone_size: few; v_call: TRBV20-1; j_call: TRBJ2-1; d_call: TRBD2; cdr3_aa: CSATGGWNEQFF; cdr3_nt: TGCAGTGCTACGGGGGGGTGGAATGAGCAGTTCTTC